Sequencing of this TCR beta chain was carried out in a study of cytomegalovirus exposure and HLA in healthy donors. The study, taken as a whole, reports: Segments of the TCR beta V type were, in most cases, productive about 87% or about 30% of the time in an earlier analysis. Researchers reportedly found TCR beta sequences accurately predicted most subjects' HLA-A and HLA-B alleles. In a later analysis, TCR association rates varied by HLA locus: DRB1 most, HLA-C fewest.

Primers: 60 Vbeta forward and 13 Jbeta reverse. The assay was immunoSEQ multiplex PCR, and TCRdb's table has in-frame clones only and misses some. This repertoire shows around 120,000 clones, over 65% found once; its top ten account for approximately 10%. A remark on this clone: The antigen is undetermined.

The CDR3 is 13 residues long. V lost 1 base and J lost 1, with 4 bases in between. Germline V gives CDR1 MNHNS, CDR2 SASEGT. Sequencing was performed on PBMCs. The TCR originated in a woman aged 45-65 years in good health and CMV-seropositive. The V call is TRBV6-1, the J call TRBJ1-2; D is ambiguous. The CDR3 DNA is TGTGCCAGCAGTGAAGTCTATAACTATGGCTACACCTTC. Protein: CASSEVYNYGYTF.